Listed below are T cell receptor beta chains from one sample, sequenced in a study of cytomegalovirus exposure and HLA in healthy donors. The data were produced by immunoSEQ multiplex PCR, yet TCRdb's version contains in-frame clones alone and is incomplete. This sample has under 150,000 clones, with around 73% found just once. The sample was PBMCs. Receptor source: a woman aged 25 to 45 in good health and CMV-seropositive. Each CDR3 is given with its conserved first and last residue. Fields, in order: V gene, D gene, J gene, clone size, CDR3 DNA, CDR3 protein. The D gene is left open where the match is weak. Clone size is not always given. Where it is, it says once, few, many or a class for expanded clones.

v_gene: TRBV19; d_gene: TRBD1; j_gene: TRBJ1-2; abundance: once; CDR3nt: TGTGCCAGTAGTATTGGGACAGGGGTATGGGGCTACACCTTC; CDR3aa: CASSIGTGVWGYTF
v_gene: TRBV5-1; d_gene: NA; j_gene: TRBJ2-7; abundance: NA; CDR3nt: TGCGCCAGCAGCTTGTCAGGGAAGACCTACGAGCAGTACTTC; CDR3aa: CASSLSGKTYEQYF
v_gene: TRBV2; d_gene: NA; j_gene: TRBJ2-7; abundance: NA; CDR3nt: TGTGCCAGCAGCCACAACGACTACGAGCAGTACTTC; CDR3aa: CASSHNDYEQYF
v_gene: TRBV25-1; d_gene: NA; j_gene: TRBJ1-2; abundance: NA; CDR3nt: TGTGCCAGCAGTGATTTGTCGTGGGGGGGAAGCTACACCTTC; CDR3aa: CASSDLSWGGSYTF
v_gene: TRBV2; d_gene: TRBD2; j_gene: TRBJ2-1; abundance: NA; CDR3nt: TGTGCCAGCAGTGAATACCGGTTCGCGACTAGCGACTACAATGAGCAGTTCTTC; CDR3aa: CASSEYRFATSDYNEQFF
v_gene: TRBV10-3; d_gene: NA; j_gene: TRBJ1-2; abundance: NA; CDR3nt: TGTGCCATCAGTGAGTCTGGTACACAGGCCCGGTATGGCTACACCTTC; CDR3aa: CAISESGTQARYGYTF
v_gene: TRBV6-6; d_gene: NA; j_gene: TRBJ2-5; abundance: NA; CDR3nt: TGTGCCAGCAGTCACACGAGAGGGAAAGAGACCCAGTACTTC; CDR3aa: CASSHTRGKETQYF
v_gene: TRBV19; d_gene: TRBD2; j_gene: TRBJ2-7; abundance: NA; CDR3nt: TGTGCCAGTAGTTCACTAGCGGGGTCATACGAGCAGTACTTC; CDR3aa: CASSSLAGSYEQYF
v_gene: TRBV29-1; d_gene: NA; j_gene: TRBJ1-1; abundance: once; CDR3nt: TGCAGCGGGGAAAAAGGGGCGAACACTGAAGCTTTCTTT; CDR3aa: CSGEKGANTEAFF
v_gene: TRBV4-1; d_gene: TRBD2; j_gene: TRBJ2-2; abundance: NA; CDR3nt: TGCGCCAGCAGCCAAAACTCCGGACTAGCGGGAACCGGGGAGCTGTTTTTT; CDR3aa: CASSQNSGLAGTGELFF
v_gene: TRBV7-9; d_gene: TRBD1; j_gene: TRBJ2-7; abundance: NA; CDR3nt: TGTGCCAGCAGCTTGGGACAGGTCTACGAGCAGTACTTC; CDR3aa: CASSLGQVYEQYF
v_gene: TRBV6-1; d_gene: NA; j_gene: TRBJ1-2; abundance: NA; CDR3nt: TGTGCCAGCAGTGAAGCGTGGCAGGACAACCCGCATGGCTACACCTTC; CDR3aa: CASSEAWQDNPHGYTF
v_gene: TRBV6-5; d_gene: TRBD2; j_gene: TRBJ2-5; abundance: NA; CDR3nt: TGTGCCAGCAGTTCGGGACTAGCGGGAGCCCGGGTAGAGCAGTACTTC; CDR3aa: CASSSGLAGARVEQYF
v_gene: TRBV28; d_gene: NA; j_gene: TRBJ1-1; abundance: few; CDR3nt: TGTGCCAGCAGTTTATCCCTTCTGAACACTGAAGCTTTCTTT; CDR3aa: CASSLSLLNTEAFF
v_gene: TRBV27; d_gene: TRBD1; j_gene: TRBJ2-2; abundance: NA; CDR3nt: TGTGCCAGCAGAATCGGGACAGGGGGCTCCGGGGAGCTGTTTTTT; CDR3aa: CASRIGTGGSGELFF
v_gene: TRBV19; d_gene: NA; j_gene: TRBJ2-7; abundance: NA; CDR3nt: TGTGCCAGTAGTCCGAGACAAGTTTATAGCTCCTACGAGCAGTACTTC; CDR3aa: CASSPRQVYSSYEQYF
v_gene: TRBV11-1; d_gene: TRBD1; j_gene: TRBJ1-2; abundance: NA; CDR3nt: TGTGCCAGCAGCCAGGGACAGAACTATGGCTACACCTTC; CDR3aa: CASSQGQNYGYTF
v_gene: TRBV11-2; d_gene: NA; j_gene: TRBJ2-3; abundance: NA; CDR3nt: TGTGCCAGCAGCTTAACAGGATCAGATACGCAGTATTTT; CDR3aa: CASSLTGSDTQYF
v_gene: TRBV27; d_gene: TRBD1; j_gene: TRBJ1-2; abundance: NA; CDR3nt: TGTGCCAGCAGTGCGACAGGGCGTGACTATGGCTACACCTTC; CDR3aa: CASSATGRDYGYTF
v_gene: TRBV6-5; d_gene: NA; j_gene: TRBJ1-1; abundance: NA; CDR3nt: TGTGCCAGCAGTTACTCGAGGGCCGCTGAAGCTTTCTTT; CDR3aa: CASSYSRAAEAFF
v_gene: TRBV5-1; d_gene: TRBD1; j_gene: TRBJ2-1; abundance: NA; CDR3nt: TGCGCCAGCAGCCCCAATCCGGGACAGGGGGCCCATGAGCAGTTCTTC; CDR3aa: CASSPNPGQGAHEQFF
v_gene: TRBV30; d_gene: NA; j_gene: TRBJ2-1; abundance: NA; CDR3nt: TGTGCCTGCCTAAAGGACTTCTACAATGAGCAGTTCTTC; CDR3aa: CACLKDFYNEQFF
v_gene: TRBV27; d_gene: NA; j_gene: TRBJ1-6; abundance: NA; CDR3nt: TGTGCCAGCAGTTCTGGGCAGCTACATAATTCACCCCTCCACTTT; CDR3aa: CASSSGQLHNSPLHF
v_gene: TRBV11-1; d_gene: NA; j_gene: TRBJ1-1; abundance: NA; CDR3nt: TGTGCCAGCAGCCCAGCGGCTGAACAGGGCGCTGAAGCTTTCTTT; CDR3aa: CASSPAAEQGAEAFF